What follows is one T cell receptor (beta chain) and its context. Its target is not known. The protocol was immunoSEQ multiplex PCR, while the TCRdb copy is restricted to in-frame clones and leaves out a portion. The sample has about a million clones; approximately 68% are singletons. The CDR3 length is 14 residues. Germline V lookup: CDR1 SGHVS, CDR2 FQNEAQ. The V gene lost 5 bases and the J gene lost 1 base, with 12 bases spanning the gap. Recent vaccinations or acute infections were absent in the healthy HIV-negative adult donors. The investigators split CD4+ cells into a CD45RA+ naive subset and a CD45RA-negative memory subset. The sample comes from a study of shared clonotypes between healthy human individuals. Overall study findings and caveats: The generation probabilities recorded for non-shared clonotypes fell below those of clonotypes shared by all four donors. Naive CD4 clonotypes were shared across a handful of donors at 4.5% to 6%.

V is TRBV7-8 and J is TRBJ2-7; unclear D gene. The sample consisted of memory CD4+ T cells sorted from blood. Subset specified: CD45RA-negative fraction. The source is a man aged 18-30 years in good health. CDR3 sequence: CASSLRADSYEQYF. The CDR3 nucleotides are TGTGCCAGCAGCCTTCGGGCCGATTCCTACGAGCAGTACTTC.